The sequence of this TCR beta chain was determined in a study of blood T cell repertoires in COVID-19. Clones were sequenced by immunoSEQ multiplex PCR, and TCRdb holds only the in-frame ones, with some missing. Of 150,000 to 200,000 clones in the sample, roughly 90% were seen once. The receptor comes from a man aged 45-60 years with acute or convalescent COVID-19. Source material: peripheral blood.

In DNA, the CDR3 is TGTGCCAGCAGCAAGACGGGACAGACGAACACCGGGGAGCTGTTTTTT. This encodes CASSKTGQTNTGELFF. The chain uses TRBV7-6 and TRBJ2-2; 7 bases line up with TRBD1. The germline V gene encodes CDR1 SGHVS and CDR2 FNYEAQ. Trimming removed 5 bases from V and 0 bases from J; junction bases left unmatched: 6. The CDR3 loop spans 16 amino acids. Looking up the rest from reference TRBV7-6 and TRBJ2-2 gives the full variable domain: GAGVSQSPRYKVTKRGQDVALRCDPISGHVSLYWYRQALGQGPEFLTYFNYEAQQDKSGLPNDRFSAERPEGSISTLTIQRTEQRDSAMYRCASSKTGQTNTGELFFGEGSRLTVL.